This T cell receptor beta chain was sequenced for a study of blood T cell repertoires in COVID-19. Study-wide background: The origin of the acute and convalescent COVID-19 samples was the United States, Italy and Spain. From T cells, B-cell-depleted T cells, or PBMCs came the material, which was cDNA or gDNA.

Original analysis: Reference gene primer amplification gave nucleated cell count estimates. The protocol was immunoSEQ multiplex PCR, while the TCRdb copy is restricted to in-frame clones and leaves out a portion. The V and J calls and clone size are taken from that table; D and trimming were inferred from the DNA. The data hold a few hundred thousand clones, with 70% to 90% observed a single time. The clonotype was recovered from a woman younger than 45 who had recovered from COVID-19. Sequenced input: peripheral blood.

CDR3 residues: CASSLPGGDQPQHF. In DNA form, the CDR3 reads TGTGCCAGCAGTCTACCAGGAGGGGACCAGCCCCAGCATTTT. The rearrangement joins TRBV28 to TRBJ1-5; D perhaps matches TRBD1 (5 bases). Trimming shortened V by 5 bases and J by 7 bases, and 15 bases separated the two germline ends. Per the germline V gene, CDR1 is MDHEN and CDR2 is SYDVKM. The CDR3 extends over 14 amino acids.